These 5 T cell receptor beta chains were sequenced from one sample in a study of shared clonotypes between healthy human individuals. This table comes from immunoSEQ multiplex PCR, and its TCRdb copy is limited to in-frame clones, with some not included. The sample shows 1,400,000 or so clones, just under 99% of them seen only once. Sequenced input: naive CD4+ T cells sorted from blood. The subset here: CD45RA+ positively selected. The receptors were gathered from a man aged 25-45 years in good health.

This clone was seen a single time. V gene TRBV29-1 combines with J gene TRBJ2-5; D ambiguous. The germline V gene encodes CDR1 SQVTM and CDR2 ANQGSEA. The CDR3 is 14 residues long. The V end lost 2 bases, the J end lost 2 bases, and 12 bases lay between the germline ends. The CDR3 nucleotides read TGCAGCGTTGAAAGGTTGTACAGACAAGAGACCCAGTACTTC. Residues: CSVERLYRQETQYF. The entire variable domain, with the rest obtained from reference TRBV29-1 and TRBJ2-5, is as follows: SAVISQKPSRDICQRGTSLTIQCQVDSQVTMMFWYRQQPGQSLTLIATANQGSEATYESGFVIDKFPISRPNLTFSTLTVSNMSPEDSSIYLCSVERLYRQETQYFGPGTRLLVL.

This clone came up once. The gene calls are TRBV20-1 and TRBJ2-7; no clear D gene. In germline, CDR1 is DFQATT, CDR2 SNEGSKA (reference sequence). The ends were cut back, 5 bases at V and 8 bases at J, with 13 bases in the middle. The CDR3 consists of 11 residues. The CDR3 protein is CSAAQEPQQYF. CDR3 bases: TGCAGTGCTGCCCAGGAACCCCAGCAGTACTTC.

The genes are TRBV7-9 and TRBJ2-1; possibly TRBD1 or TRBD2 for D (7 bases each). The CDR3 is made up of 15 amino acids. V was cut by 5 bases and J by 4 bases, with 15 bases left in between. CDR1 SEHNR and CDR2 FQNEAQ come from the germline V gene (reference sequence). CDR3 in amino acids: CASSTAGQFYNEQFF. The CDR3 region has the DNA TGTGCCAGCAGCACAGCGGGACAGTTTTACAATGAGCAGTTCTTC.

The V call is TRBV7-2, the J call TRBJ2-4, with D unclear. The CDR3 runs to 11 residues. Between the trimmed V and J ends, which lost 1 base and 8 bases, there was a span of 3 bases. Germline-derived CDR1 and CDR2 are SGHTA and FQGNSA. CDR3 in DNA: TGTGCCAGCAGCTTAGATTACATTCAGTACTTC. Protein: CASSLDYIQYF.

In this sample, this clone turned up once. The chain carries TRBV5-1 and TRBJ2-7, with 8 bases identical to TRBD1. Looked up from germline, CDR1 is SGHRS and CDR2 is YFSETQ. CDR3 size: 15 residues. With V trimmed by 4 bases and J by 1 base, 7 bases remained unmatched. CDR3 protein: CASSTGTGSSYEQYF. CDR3 coding DNA: TGCGCCAGCAGCACGGGGACAGGTTCATCCTACGAGCAGTACTTC. The whole variable domain, remainder taken from reference TRBV5-1 and TRBJ2-7, is KAGVTQTPRYLIKTRGQQVTLSCSPISGHRSVSWYQQTPGQGLQFLFEYFSETQRNKGNFPGRFSGRQFSNSRSEMNVSTLELGDSALYLCASSTGTGSSYEQYFGPGTRLTVT.